A single sample gave rise to the 4 T cell receptor beta chains below, sequenced in a study of shared clonotypes between healthy human individuals. Using immunoSEQ multiplex PCR, the repertoire was profiled, and TCRdb retains in-frame clones only, with some absent. Among 400,000 to 550,000 clones listed, 70% to 85% were seen once. Sequencing was done on a sample of PBMCs. The receptors here all came from a woman between 40 and 55 years old in good health. Some clones in this sample may be carry-over from other donors' samples.

This chain uses TRBV2 with TRBJ2-3; the D is unclear. Germline-derived CDR1 and CDR2 are SNHLY and FYNNEI. The CDR3 is 13 residues long. The V end lost 3 bases, the J end lost 4 bases, and 8 bases lay between the germline ends. The CDR3 region is CASSDLRADTQYF. CDR3 nucleotide sequence: TGTGCCAGCAGTGATCTAAGGGCAGATACGCAGTATTTT.

This clone was detected a few times. This chain connects TRBV5-1 to TRBJ2-2; the match to TRBD2 covers 7 bases. The CDR3 covers 16 residues. The germline gives CDR1 SGHRS, CDR2 YFSETQ. Germline trimming cut 0 bases from V and 0 bases from J; bases unmatched to any gene: 2. CDR3 amino acids: CASSLVGGSNTGELFF. The CDR3 DNA reads as TGCGCCAGCAGCTTGGTGGGAGGGTCGAACACCGGGGAGCTGTTTTTT.

The V gene is TRBV4-1, the J gene TRBJ2-1; possibly TRBD2 for D (5 bases). Germline V lookup: CDR1 MGHRA, CDR2 YSYEKL. Trimming pared 2 bases from V and 7 bases from J, leaving 9 bases between. This CDR3 is 13 amino acids long. In DNA, the CDR3 is TGCGCCAGCAGCCAATACTGGAGGAATGAGCAGTTCTTC. As protein: CASSQYWRNEQFF.

The table lists this clone with many counts. V and J are TRBV7-9 and TRBJ1-4; D call uncertain. The CDR3 is made up of 14 amino acids. The ends were cut back, 3 bases at V and 0 bases at J, with 5 bases in the middle. The germline gives CDR1 SEHNR, CDR2 FQNEAQ (reference sequence). CDR3 region: CASSLTSTNEKLFF. The CDR3 nucleotides are TGTGCCAGCAGCTTGACCTCAACTAATGAAAAACTGTTTTTT. The whole variable domain, remainder taken from reference TRBV7-9 and TRBJ1-4, is DTGVSQNPRHKITKRGQNVTFRCDPISEHNRLYWYRQTLGQGPEFLTYFQNEAQLEKSRLLSDRFSAERPKGSFSTLEIQRTEQGDSAMYLCASSLTSTNEKLFFGSGTQLSVL.